These 5 T cell receptor beta chains were sequenced from one sample in a study of blood T cell repertoires in COVID-19. The method was immunoSEQ multiplex PCR; TCRdb's version includes in-frame clones alone and lacks a portion of them. The sample shows about 150,000 clones, roughly nine tenths of them seen only once. The sample taken for sequencing was peripheral blood. The receptors come from a man in his late teens or twenties with COVID-19, enrolled during active disease.

This chain uses TRBV25-1 with TRBJ2-7; D is unclear. V lost 1 base and J 6 bases, leaving 7 bases between the germline ends. CDR1 is MGHDK, CDR2 SYGVNS, per germline. This CDR3 has 12 amino acids. The CDR3 region has the DNA TGTGCCAGCAGTGAATCCCGGTTCGAGCAGTACTTC. It yields the protein CASSESRFEQYF.

This CDR3 reads CAIRGGMQETQYF. As DNA, the CDR3 is TGTGCCATCAGGGGCGGGATGCAAGAGACCCAGTACTTC. The J gene is TRBJ2-5, the V gene TRBV10-3, with D tentatively TRBD2 (6 bases). The V end was cut by 6 bases, the J end by 2 bases, with 10 bases between. CDR3 length equals 13 residues. CDR1 is ENHRY and CDR2 is SYGVKD in the germline V gene.

The genes are TRBV2 and TRBJ2-7; 7 nucleotides line up with TRBD1. Germline V lookup: CDR1 SNHLY, CDR2 FYNNEI. The V gene end was trimmed by 10 bases and the J gene end by 2 bases; junction bases not matched to a gene: 11. The CDR3 consists of 14 residues. CDR3 protein: CATTSSQGAYEQYF. In nucleotides, the CDR3 is TGTGCCACCACGAGCAGCCAGGGGGCCTACGAGCAGTACTTC.

This chain joins TRBV11-3 and TRBJ2-1, with 10 bases matching TRBD2. Unmatched junction bases numbered 5, after V lost 2 bases and J lost 4 bases. The CDR3 has 16 amino acids. Germline CDR1 reads SGHNT; CDR2 reads YENEEA. The CDR3 region is CASSLTGTSVYNEQFF. In DNA, the CDR3 is TGTGCCAGCAGCTTAACCGGGACTAGCGTATACAATGAGCAGTTCTTC. The full variable domain, rest sourced from reference TRBV11-3 and TRBJ2-1, is EAGVVQSPRYKIIEKKQPVAFWCNPISGHNTLYWYLQNLGQGPELLIRYENEEAVDDSQLPKDRFSAERLKGVDSTLKIQPAELGDSAVYLCASSLTGTSVYNEQFFGPGTRLTVL.

This clone was counted a single time. The rearrangement links TRBV10-3 to TRBJ2-7, with D perhaps matching TRBD1 (5 bases). The germline V gene has CDR1 ENHRY and CDR2 SYGVKD. This CDR3 has 14 amino acids. Trimming shortened V by 6 bases and J by 6 bases, and 18 bases separated the two germline ends. The CDR3 spells CAIRGLPHSLEQYF. The CDR3 coding sequence is TGTGCCATCAGGGGGCTCCCCCACAGCCTCGAGCAGTACTTC.